A selection of T cell receptor beta chains follows, all from one sample in a study of CD8 T cells in ankylosing spondylitis. TCRdb redid the calling of the 5' RACE reads with MiXCR, one entry per CDR3 protein. The sample holds about 540,000 distinct CDR3 sequences; about 13% are singletons and the top ten take 6.8%. The sequenced material came from blood, either unsorted or a sorted T cell fraction (not recorded which). The receptors here all came from a male donor with ankylosing spondylitis. Both conserved end residues are part of each CDR3. The D gene is left open where the match is weak. Only part of the rows carry a size: once, few, many, or a class if the clone is expanded.

J: TRBJ1-5
size: NA
D: TRBD1
V: TRBV20-1
CDR3: CSAGPGTGGDQPQHF
DNA: TGCAGTGCTGGACCCGGGACAGGGGGCGATCAGCCCCAGCATTTT

J: TRBJ1-5
size: NA
D: NA
V: TRBV20-1
CDR3: CSARPIDQPQHF
DNA: TGCAGTGCTAGACCTATAGATCAGCCCCAGCATTTT

J: TRBJ1-2
size: few
D: TRBD1
V: TRBV2
CDR3: CASVQGATGGYTF
DNA: TGTGCCAGCGTGCAGGGGGCAACGGGCGGCTACACCTTC

J: TRBJ2-2
size: few
D: TRBD1
V: TRBV11-1
CDR3: CASKRMTSAGGRGDTGELFF
DNA: TGTGCCAGCAAGCGAATGACGTCGGCAGGGGGACGAGGGGACACCGGGGAGCTGTTTTTT

J: TRBJ2-3
size: NA
D: NA
V: TRBV7-2
CDR3: CASSLEFSTDTQYF
DNA: TGTGCCAGCAGCTTAGAGTTTAGCACAGATACGCAGTATTTT

J: TRBJ2-7
size: few
D: TRBD2
V: TRBV12-3/TRBV12-4
CDR3: CASSPGGLTYEQYF
DNA: TGTGCCAGCAGCCCGGGGGGACTCACCTACGAGCAGTACTTC

J: TRBJ1-1
size: NA
D: NA
V: TRBV29-1
CDR3: CSAPRGGVNTEAFF
DNA: TGCAGCGCCCCCCGGGGGGGGGTGAACACTGAAGCTTTCTTT

J: TRBJ2-7
size: NA
D: TRBD1
V: TRBV24-1
CDR3: CATSDSTGRPGQPPYEQYF
DNA: TGTGCCACCAGTGATTCAACTGGGCGTCCGGGACAGCCACCCTACGAGCAGTACTTC

J: TRBJ1-2
size: few
D: NA
V: TRBV20-1
CDR3: CSAPSIGMLADGYTF
DNA: TGCAGCGCCCCCAGTATCGGGATGCTAGCTGATGGCTACACCTTC

J: TRBJ1-4
size: NA
D: NA
V: TRBV29-1
CDR3: CSVEGGQLGEKLFF
DNA: TGCAGCGTTGAGGGGGGGCAATTAGGCGAAAAACTGTTTTTT

J: TRBJ2-7
size: NA
D: NA
V: TRBV12-3/TRBV12-4
CDR3: CASTRDLDLEQYF
DNA: TGTGCCAGCACCCGGGACCTGGATTTGGAGCAGTACTTC

J: TRBJ1-1
size: few
D: NA
V: TRBV20-1
CDR3: CSARTGNTEAFF
DNA: TGCAGTGCTAGAACTGGGAACACTGAAGCTTTCTTT

J: TRBJ2-2
size: few
D: NA
V: TRBV9
CDR3: CASMGPTNTGELFF
DNA: TGTGCCAGCATGGGTCCCACGAACACCGGGGAGCTGTTTTTT

J: TRBJ1-1
size: NA
D: NA
V: TRBV6-1
CDR3: CASTGWGTEAFF
DNA: TGTGCCAGCACGGGATGGGGCACTGAAGCTTTCTTT

J: TRBJ1-1
size: few
D: TRBD1
V: TRBV18
CDR3: CASSGDSEAFF
DNA: TGTGCCAGCTCGGGGGACAGTGAAGCTTTCTTT

J: TRBJ2-1
size: many
D: NA
V: TRBV11-2
CDR3: CASSPTRDNEQFF
DNA: TGTGCCAGCAGCCCGACCCGCGACAATGAGCAGTTCTTC

J: TRBJ2-1
size: NA
D: TRBD2
V: TRBV29-1
CDR3: CSVWAGDGNEQFF
DNA: TGCAGCGTTTGGGCGGGAGATGGAAATGAGCAGTTCTTC

J: TRBJ1-4
size: many
D: TRBD1
V: TRBV12-3/TRBV12-4
CDR3: CASSQNRGTNEKLFF
DNA: TGTGCCAGCAGCCAGAACAGGGGAACTAATGAAAAACTGTTTTTT

J: TRBJ2-7
size: NA
D: NA
V: TRBV18
CDR3: CASSPPGRTYEQYF
DNA: TGTGCCAGCTCACCGCCAGGGAGAACCTACGAGCAGTACTTC

J: TRBJ2-2
size: few
D: NA
V: TRBV3-1
CDR3: CASSQVSREFSGELFF
DNA: TGTGCCAGCAGCCAAGTCTCCCGGGAGTTTTCCGGGGAGCTGTTTTTT

J: TRBJ1-5
size: NA
D: TRBD1
V: TRBV20-1
CDR3: CSASGTGGQPQHF
DNA: TGCAGTGCGAGCGGGACAGGGGGTCAGCCCCAGCATTTT

J: TRBJ1-6
size: many
D: TRBD1
V: TRBV5-1
CDR3: CASSGQGENSPLHF
DNA: TGCGCCAGCAGCGGGCAGGGGGAGAATTCACCCCTCCACTTT

J: TRBJ2-1
size: few
D: NA
V: TRBV10-3
CDR3: CAIAGPSDRDTGNEQFF
DNA: TGTGCCATCGCGGGTCCCTCCGACCGGGACACCGGGAATGAGCAGTTCTTC

J: TRBJ2-3
size: NA
D: TRBD2
V: TRBV11-3
CDR3: CASSLAGTSGSDTQYF
DNA: TGTGCCAGCAGCTTAGCCGGGACTAGCGGGTCAGATACGCAGTATTTT

J: TRBJ2-3
size: few
D: NA
V: TRBV28
CDR3: CASRLGNTDTQYF
DNA: TGTGCCAGCAGGTTGGGCAACACAGATACGCAGTATTTT

J: TRBJ2-1
size: many
D: NA
V: TRBV5-6
CDR3: CASSSGLYNEQFF
DNA: TGTGCCAGCAGCTCCGGACTCTACAATGAGCAGTTCTTC

J: TRBJ1-1
size: NA
D: TRBD1
V: TRBV25-1
CDR3: CASSEGDRGLGTEAFF
DNA: TGTGCCAGCAGTGAAGGGGACAGGGGGCTGGGGACTGAAGCTTTCTTT

J: TRBJ2-7
size: few
D: NA
V: TRBV2
CDR3: CASSDRGIYEQYF
DNA: TGTGCCAGCAGTGACAGGGGAATCTACGAGCAGTACTTC

J: TRBJ1-2
size: NA
D: NA
V: TRBV6-5
CDR3: CASSYRKLRENYGYTF
DNA: TGTGCCAGCAGTTATCGGAAACTCAGGGAAAACTATGGCTACACCTTC

J: TRBJ2-5
size: NA
D: TRBD1
V: TRBV14
CDR3: CASSQGTGTGEQETQYF
DNA: TGTGCCAGCAGCCAAGGGACCGGGACAGGGGAACAAGAGACCCAGTACTTC

J: TRBJ2-7
size: many
D: NA
V: TRBV5-5
CDR3: CASSSGTRTWEQYF
DNA: TGTGCCAGCAGCTCCGGGACTCGAACATGGGAGCAGTACTTC

J: TRBJ2-7
size: NA
D: NA
V: TRBV18
CDR3: CASSPPGQAYEQYF
DNA: TGTGCCAGCTCACCACCGGGGCAAGCCTACGAGCAGTACTTC

J: TRBJ2-7
size: many
D: TRBD1
V: TRBV5-1
CDR3: CASSDRGPQDEQYF
DNA: TGCGCCAGCAGCGACAGGGGTCCTCAGGACGAGCAGTACTTC

J: TRBJ1-1
size: few
D: TRBD1
V: TRBV5-6
CDR3: CASSLGGGTAPVTEAFF
DNA: TGTGCCAGCAGCTTGGGAGGGGGGACAGCGCCCGTAACTGAAGCTTTCTTT

J: TRBJ2-5
size: NA
D: TRBD2
V: TRBV12-3/TRBV12-4
CDR3: CASSGNSGREQTQYF
DNA: TGTGCCAGCAGTGGTAATAGCGGGAGAGAACAGACCCAGTACTTC

J: TRBJ1-2
size: NA
D: NA
V: TRBV7-9
CDR3: CASSPTDGYGYTF
DNA: TGTGCCAGCAGCCCTACGGACGGTTATGGCTACACCTTC

J: TRBJ2-1
size: NA
D: TRBD1
V: TRBV9
CDR3: CASSQGAGSGYNEQFF
DNA: TGTGCCAGCAGTCAGGGGGCTGGTAGCGGCTACAATGAGCAGTTCTTC

J: TRBJ1-4
size: few
D: NA
V: TRBV7-9
CDR3: CASSLVAARGNEKLFF
DNA: TGTGCCAGCAGCTTAGTCGCAGCGCGGGGTAATGAAAAACTGTTTTTT

J: TRBJ1-1
size: many
D: NA
V: TRBV20-1
CDR3: CSAPYLTEAFF
DNA: TGCAGTGCTCCTTACCTAACTGAAGCTTTCTTT

J: TRBJ1-5
size: NA
D: TRBD1
V: TRBV20-1
CDR3: CSASRTGVQPQHF
DNA: TGCAGTGCAAGCAGGACAGGGGTTCAGCCCCAGCATTTT

J: TRBJ2-1
size: few
D: NA
V: TRBV20-1
CDR3: CSARAQGAGNYNEQFF
DNA: TGCAGTGCTAGAGCTCAGGGAGCAGGGAATTACAATGAGCAGTTCTTC

J: TRBJ2-1
size: NA
D: TRBD2
V: TRBV7-7
CDR3: CASSLESGSPGEQFF
DNA: TGTGCCAGCAGCTTAGAGAGCGGGAGCCCCGGTGAGCAGTTCTTC